The entry below describes one T cell receptor beta chain. The data stem from a study of blood T cell repertoires in COVID-19. TCRdb's table, derived via immunoSEQ multiplex PCR, lists solely in-frame clones and lacks some. The sample lists 100,000 or so clones; about 90% were seen once. The V and J ends lost 1 base and 1 base, in that order; junction bases with no gene match: 11. CDR1 is LGHDT, CDR2 YNNKEL, per germline (reference sequence). The CDR3 length is 18 residues. The TCR originated in a man aged 45-65 years with acute or convalescent COVID-19. The specimen sequenced was peripheral blood. This chain links TRBV3-1 (or the pseudogene TRBV3-2) with TRBJ1-2; 8 bases align to TRBD1. The CDR3 nucleotides read TGTGCCAGCAGCCAAGGTCCATTAGGGGGACAGGTTAACTATGGCTACACCTTC. Encoded protein: CASSQGPLGGQVNYGYTF.